This TCR beta chain was documented in a study of cytomegalovirus exposure and HLA in healthy donors. The CDR3 runs to 11 residues. Per germline, CDR1 DFQATT and CDR2 SNEGSKA (reference sequence). The V end lost 3 bases, the J end lost 6 bases, and 6 bases lay between the germline ends. The PCR contained 60 Vbeta and 13 Jbeta primers. The table came from immunoSEQ multiplex PCR; TCRdb's copy has only in-frame clones and leaves some out. The profile shows 90,000 or so clones, over 75% of them singletons. Broader study findings: TCR beta V- and J-gene trimming was later associated with a missense DCLRE1C variant. One later analysis reportedly identified an Asian-associated ancestry cluster that showed fewer N-insertions than the roughly 640-donor mean.

Comments on this clone: Its antigen is not identified.

The specimen sequenced was PBMCs. The V gene is TRBV20-1, the J gene TRBJ2-1; D is undetermined. The clonotype was recovered from a man in his fifties in good health and CMV-seronegative. Here the CDR3 reads CSASGGNEQFF. CDR3 DNA: TGCAGTGCTAGTGGCGGCAATGAGCAGTTCTTC.